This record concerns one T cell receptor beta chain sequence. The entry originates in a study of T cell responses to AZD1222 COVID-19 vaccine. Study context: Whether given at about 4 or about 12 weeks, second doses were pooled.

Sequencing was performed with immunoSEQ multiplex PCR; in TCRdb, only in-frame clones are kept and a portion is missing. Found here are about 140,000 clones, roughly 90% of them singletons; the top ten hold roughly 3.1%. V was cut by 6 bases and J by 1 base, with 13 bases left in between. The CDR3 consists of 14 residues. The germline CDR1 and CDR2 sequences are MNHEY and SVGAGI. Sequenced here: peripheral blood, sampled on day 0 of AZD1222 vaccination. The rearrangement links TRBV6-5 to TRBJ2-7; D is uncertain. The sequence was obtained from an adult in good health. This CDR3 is CASSQVSGSYEQYF. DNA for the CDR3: TGTGCCAGCAGCCAGGTTTCCGGTTCCTACGAGCAGTACTTC.